The 27 T cell receptor beta chains given below trace back to one sample, sequenced in a study of T cells in localized non-small cell lung cancer. This table comes from immunoSEQ multiplex PCR, and its TCRdb copy is limited to in-frame clones, with some not included. This sample has about 30,000 clones; roughly 91% occur once, and the top ten carry 2.5% to 3.5%. The source material was peripheral blood, sampled before any cancer treatment. The receptors derive from a female donor at least 60 years old with stage I lung adenocarcinoma.

The chain joins TRBV7-2 to TRBJ1-1; D not resolved. This CDR3 comprises 15 residues. Trimming took 3 bases from V and 1 from J, leaving 12 bases between them. Germline assignment: CDR1 SGHTA and CDR2 FQGNSA. CDR3 coding DNA: TGTGCCAGCAGCTTCTTGATCGGCGGGAACACTGAAGCTTTCTTT. Translating gives CASSFLIGGNTEAFF.

The rearrangement links TRBV7-2 to TRBJ1-5; possible D gene TRBD1, 6 bases. CDR1 SGHTA and CDR2 FQGNSA come from the germline V gene. The CDR3 runs to 16 residues. With 0 bases removed from V and 3 bases from J, the gap between germline ends came to 12 bases. CDR3 bases: TGTGCCAGCAGCTTAGCAGGGGGACGGGCCAATCAGCCCCAGCATTTT. It translates to CASSLAGGRANQPQHF.

The chain links TRBV6-5 to TRBJ2-7; 8 bases are shared with TRBD2. V trimming: 2 bases; J trimming: 7 bases; junction bases outside the gene matches: 10. This CDR3 region has 15 residues. Germline CDR1 and CDR2: MNHEY and SVGAGI. CDR3 sequence reads: CASSYRGTIAGEQYF. The CDR3 bases are TGTGCCAGCAGTTACCGGGGCACTATAGCGGGGGAGCAGTACTTC.

V and J are TRBV7-2 and TRBJ1-1; D call uncertain. From germline, CDR1 is SGHTA and CDR2 FQGNSA. V was trimmed by 6 bases and J by 9 bases, leaving 14 bases between them. The CDR3 is 12 amino acids. Here the CDR3 DNA reads TGTGCCAGCAGTCCGGACGGGTTCAAAGCTTTCTTT. Protein sequence: CASSPDGFKAFF.

The J gene is TRBJ2-1, the V gene TRBV5-1; 12 bases agree with TRBD2. J gave up 10 bases and V 5 bases, and 16 bases lay outside the gene matches. The CDR3 sequence is 17 residues long. The germline gives CDR1 SGHRS, CDR2 YFSETQ. For the CDR3, the DNA is TGCGCCAGCAGGCCGACTAGCGGGAGCCTCATCCAACTAGAGCAGTTCTTC. Translating gives CASRPTSGSLIQLEQFF. Drawing the rest from reference TRBV5-1 and TRBJ2-1, the complete variable domain is KAGVTQTPRYLIKTRGQQVTLSCSPISGHRSVSWYQQTPGQGLQFLFEYFSETQRNKGNFPGRFSGRQFSNSRSEMNVSTLELGDSALYLCASRPTSGSLIQLEQFFGPGTRLTVL.

The CDR3 spells CATSRDRVGGDGYTF. The CDR3 nucleotides read TGTGCCACCAGCAGAGATCGGGTAGGGGGCGATGGCTACACCTTC. The chain joins TRBV15 to TRBJ1-2, with 7 bases lining up with TRBD1. The germline V gene encodes CDR1 LNHNV and CDR2 YYDKDF (reference sequence). V was pared by 0 bases and J by 6 bases, with 7 bases of the junction left unmatched. This CDR3 is built from 15 residues.

The rearrangement joins TRBV7-2 to TRBJ1-5; perhaps TRBD1 as D (5 bases). CDR3 length equals 14 residues. Trimming stripped 1 base from V and 7 bases from J, with 11 bases between. CDR1 is SGHTA, CDR2 FQGNSA, per germline. The CDR3 DNA reads TGTGCCAGCAGCTTAGGGGCCGGGGCCCAGCCCCAGCATTTT. Translating gives CASSLGAGAQPQHF. Filled out from reference TRBV7-2 and TRBJ1-5, the complete variable domain reads GAGVSQSPSNKVTEKGKDVELRCDPISGHTALYWYRQSLGQGLEFLIYFQGNSAPDKSGLPSDRFSAERTGGSVSTLTIQRTQQEDSAVYLCASSLGAGAQPQHFGDGTRLSIL.

The chain recombines TRBV11-2 with TRBJ1-1; D unclear. Per germline, CDR1 SGHAT and CDR2 FQNNGV. The CDR3 length is 12 residues. Trimming shortened V by 4 bases and J by 10 bases, and 13 bases separated the two germline ends. The CDR3 region is CASSSPPKGAFF. Written as DNA, the CDR3 is TGTGCCAGCAGCTCCCCCCCTAAGGGAGCTTTCTTT. Full variable domain (rest looked up from reference TRBV11-2 and TRBJ1-1): EAGVAQSPRYKIIEKRQSVAFWCNPISGHATLYWYQQILGQGPKLLIQFQNNGVVDDSQLPKDRFSAERLKGVDSTLKIQPAKLEDSAVYLCASSSPPKGAFFGQGTRLTVV.

Only one count was recorded for this clone. V and J are TRBV19 and TRBJ2-7; D possibly matches TRBD1 or TRBD2 (5 bases each). The germline V gene encodes CDR1 LNHDA and CDR2 SQIVND (reference sequence). This CDR3 region has 14 residues. Deletions cut 2 bases from V and 2 bases from J, with 10 bases between. The CDR3 loop reads CASSIMGRAYEQYF. In DNA form, the CDR3 reads TGTGCCAGTAGTATAATGGGGCGGGCCTACGAGCAGTACTTC. Drawing the rest from reference TRBV19 and TRBJ2-7, the complete variable domain is DGGITQSPKYLFRKEGQNVTLSCEQNLNHDAMYWYRQDPGQGLRLIYYSQIVNDFQKGDIAEGYSVSREKKESFPLTVTSAQKNPTAFYLCASSIMGRAYEQYFGPGTRLTVT.

CDR3: CASSLAGEGTGELFF. Written as DNA, the CDR3 is TGTGCCAGCAGCTTAGCGGGGGAGGGGACCGGGGAGCTGTTTTTT. The J gene is TRBJ2-2, the V gene TRBV7-6, with 7 nucleotides matching TRBD2. In germline, CDR1 is SGHVS, CDR2 FNYEAQ. This CDR3 is built from 15 residues. The J segment lost 5 bases and the V segment lost 0 bases, leaving 3 bases of the junction unmatched.

The chain joins TRBV5-1 to TRBJ1-4; the match to TRBD1 covers 7 bases. Germline-derived CDR1 and CDR2 are SGHRS and YFSETQ. With V trimmed by 3 bases and J by 8 bases, 10 bases remained unmatched. The CDR3 extends over 15 amino acids. CDR3 DNA: TGCGCCAGCAGCTGGACCGGGACAGAGGAGGAAAAACTGTTTTTT. This translates into CASSWTGTEEEKLFF.

This chain connects TRBV7-9 to TRBJ1-3, with TRBD1 as a possible D gene (5 bases). This CDR3 spans 15 amino acids. V lost 2 bases and J lost 4, with 12 bases in between. Germline lookup yields CDR1 SEHNR and CDR2 FQNEAQ (reference sequence). The CDR3 here is CASSLNSGPGNTIYF. The CDR3 bases are TGTGCCAGCAGCTTAAATTCAGGGCCAGGAAACACCATATATTTT.

The gene calls are TRBV7-8 and TRBJ2-1, with TRBD2 identical over 11 bases. CDR1 SGHVS and CDR2 FQNEAQ come from the germline V gene. Losses at the gene ends were 1 base for V and 0 bases for J; bases not matched to a gene: 8. The CDR3 sequence is 19 residues long. The CDR3 reads CASSLVRLAGQSSYNEQFF. CDR3 sequence (DNA): TGTGCCAGCAGCTTAGTCAGACTAGCGGGACAGAGCTCCTACAATGAGCAGTTCTTC.

The V call is TRBV19, the J call TRBJ2-7; D is undetermined. Germline assignment: CDR1 LNHDA and CDR2 SQIVND (reference sequence). The V end was cut by 2 bases, the J end by 2 bases, with 7 bases between. The CDR3 is 13 residues long. CDR3 loop: CASSIRPTYEQYF. The CDR3 nucleotides read TGTGCCAGTAGTATAAGGCCGACCTACGAGCAGTACTTC. The complete variable domain, with remaining parts taken from reference TRBV19 and TRBJ2-7, reads DGGITQSPKYLFRKEGQNVTLSCEQNLNHDAMYWYRQDPGQGLRLIYYSQIVNDFQKGDIAEGYSVSREKKESFPLTVTSAQKNPTAFYLCASSIRPTYEQYFGPGTRLTVT.

V and J are TRBV21-1 and TRBJ2-7; no check of the table's D call, TRBD1, against the DNA was made. TRBV21-1 is a documented pseudogene. There are 15 residues in the CDR3. In nucleotides, the CDR3 is TGTGCCAGCAGCAACCGGGACAGAGGATCCTACGAGCAGTACTTC. It translates to CASSNRDRGSYEQYF.

This clone was observed a few times. The chain uses TRBV9 and TRBJ1-1; TRBD1 might be the D (5 bases). Trimming shortened V by 0 bases and J by 4 bases, and 7 bases separated the two germline ends. Germline CDR1 SGDLS, CDR2 YYNGEE. This CDR3 has 13 amino acids. In nucleotides, the CDR3 is TGTGCCAGCAGCGTAGACGGGGCCACTGAAGCTTTCTTT. Residues: CASSVDGATEAFF.

This chain connects TRBV28 to TRBJ2-5, with D tentatively TRBD2 (7 bases). Per germline, CDR1 MDHEN and CDR2 SYDVKM. CDR3 length: 14 amino acids. V dropped 6 bases and J dropped 5 bases, with 16 bases sitting between them. Written as DNA, the CDR3 is TGTGCCAGCAGCCTGGGGGGGGGCTGGGAGACCCAGTACTTC. Translated: CASSLGGGWETQYF.

The chain uses TRBV30 and TRBJ1-4; D not certain. Germline values: CDR1 GTSNPN, CDR2 SVGIG (reference sequence). This CDR3 is built from 12 residues. V was trimmed by 0 bases and J by 8 bases, leaving 7 bases between them. In DNA form, the CDR3 reads TGTGCCTGGAGTGTACGACGGGAAAAACTGTTTTTT. Translating gives CAWSVRREKLFF.

V usage is TRBV4-3 and J usage is TRBJ1-1, with 10 positions matching TRBD1. The CDR3 is 14 residues long. With 5 bases clipped from V and 5 bases from J, the junction kept 5 bases outside the gene matches. Looked up from germline, CDR1 is LGHNA and CDR2 is YSLEER. This CDR3 reads CASSKTGGLTEAFF. DNA of the CDR3: TGCGCCAGCAGCAAGACAGGGGGCCTTACTGAAGCTTTCTTT.

The chain links TRBV7-6 to TRBJ2-7, with a weak D call TRBD1 (6 bases). This CDR3 is 15 amino acids long. The germline gives CDR1 SGHVS, CDR2 FNYEAQ. V shed 5 bases and J shed 3 bases, with 17 bases lying between them. The CDR3 DNA follows: TGTGCCAGCAGCCCGGAGCTAGGGGGTGGCTACGAGCAGTACTTC. It yields the protein CASSPELGGGYEQYF.

In its sample, this clone was seen once. The chain recombines TRBV28 with TRBJ2-7; 7 nucleotides match TRBD1. Germline CDR1 reads MDHEN; CDR2 reads SYDVKM. The CDR3 length is 13 residues. V trimming: 5 bases; J trimming: 3 bases; junction bases outside the gene matches: 4. CDR3 loop: CASSPGQSYEQYF. The CDR3 DNA is TGTGCCAGCAGTCCGGGACAGAGCTACGAGCAGTACTTC.

The genes are TRBV27 and TRBJ1-1; D possibly corresponds to TRBD1 (6 bases). Germline V gives CDR1 MNHEY, CDR2 SMNVEV (reference sequence). V gave up 7 bases and J gave up 0 bases, with 9 bases separating them. CDR3 length: 13 amino acids. The CDR3 sequence: CASKGVVNTEAFF. The CDR3 coding sequence is TGTGCCAGCAAGGGGGTTGTGAACACTGAAGCTTTCTTT.

This chain joins TRBV28 and TRBJ1-1; 8 bases line up with TRBD1. Germline V gene data show CDR1 as MDHEN and CDR2 as SYDVKM. The CDR3 sequence is 15 residues long. V trimming: 6 bases; J trimming: 0 bases; junction bases outside the gene matches: 6. CDR3 residues: CASSRGQGMNTEAFF. CDR3 DNA: TGTGCCAGCAGCCGTGGACAGGGAATGAACACTGAAGCTTTCTTT. Variable domain in full (rest from reference TRBV28 and TRBJ1-1): DVKVTQSSRYLVKRTGEKVFLECVQDMDHENMFWYRQDPGLGLRLIYFSYDVKMKEKGDIPEGYSVSREKKERFSLILESASTNQTSMYLCASSRGQGMNTEAFFGQGTRLTVV.

The chain employs TRBV7-9 and TRBJ1-5; TRBD1 matches 7 bases. V dropped 2 bases and J dropped 7; count of bases not matched to a gene: 5. CDR1 SEHNR and CDR2 FQNEAQ come from the germline V gene (reference sequence). The CDR3 has 14 residues. In DNA, the CDR3 is TGTGCCAGCAGCTTACAGACAGGGACCCAGCCCCAGCATTTT. As protein: CASSLQTGTQPQHF.

The J gene is TRBJ1-1, the V gene TRBV10-2, with TRBD1 matching over 7 bases. The V and J ends lost 3 bases and 3 bases, in that order; junction bases with no gene match: 4. Germline assignment: CDR1 WSHSY and CDR2 SAAADI. The CDR3 consists of 14 residues. CDR3 in DNA: TGCGCCAGCAGTGAACAGGGGCGCTACACTGAAGCTTTCTTT. Protein product: CASSEQGRYTEAFF.

This rearrangement joins TRBV7-9 to TRBJ2-5; D is unresolved. V dropped 3 bases and J dropped 5 bases, with 4 bases sitting between them. This CDR3 contains 11 residues. CDR1 and CDR2 from the germline V gene are SEHNR and FQNEAQ (reference sequence). The CDR3 sequence is CASSFRETQYF. CDR3 nucleotide sequence: TGTGCCAGCAGCTTTAGGGAGACCCAGTACTTC.

The chain carries TRBV14 and TRBJ2-5, with 7 bases fitting TRBD2. Germline loops: CDR1 SGHDN, CDR2 FVKESK. This CDR3 is built from 15 residues. V was clipped by 4 bases and J by 2 bases; unmatched bases: 7. CDR3 region: CASSRGGAGQETQYF. For the CDR3, the DNA is TGTGCCAGCAGCCGGGGGGGAGCAGGGCAAGAGACCCAGTACTTC.